The rows below give T cell receptor beta chains drawn from one sample of a study of blood T cell repertoires in COVID-19. Repertoires were generated with immunoSEQ multiplex PCR, while TCRdb's copy carries only in-frame clones and drops some. The sample lists roughly 240,000 clones; around 88% were seen once. The sequencing input was PBMCs or T cells enriched from blood (not recorded which). The receptors stem from a woman aged 40 to 50 with acute COVID-19. Both conserved end residues are part of each CDR3. D genes are given only for firm matches. The size field is filled for only some rows; it gives once, few, many or a size class.

abundance	d_gene	j_gene	v_gene	CDR3nt	CDR3aa
.	.	TRBJ2-3	TRBV13	TGTGCCAGCAGCTTATATGAGTGGTCAGAGGGTAAAGTTCATACGCAGTATTTT	CASSLYEWSEGKVHTQYF
once	TRBD2	TRBJ2-1	TRBV29-1	TGCAGCGTTGATAGGGGACTAGCGGGTTACAATGAGCAGTTCTTC	CSVDRGLAGYNEQFF
few	.	TRBJ1-2	TRBV3-1/TRBV3-2	TGTGCCAGCAGCTATCGGACCGGCGGGCTCAACTATGGCTACACCTTC	CASSYRTGGLNYGYTF
.	TRBD1	TRBJ1-2	TRBV29-1	TGCAGCCATTGGGACAGTCACTATGGCTACACCTTC	CSHWDSHYGYTF
.	.	TRBJ1-3	TRBV21-1	TGTGCCAGCAGCAAAGGGGTGGACTTCTCTGGAAACACCATATATTTT	CASSKGVDFSGNTIYF
.	TRBD1	TRBJ2-3	TRBV5-1	TGCGCCAGCAGCTTGGGTCCGGGACAGAGCACAGATACGCAGTATTTT	CASSLGPGQSTDTQYF
.	TRBD2	TRBJ2-2	TRBV5-1	TGCGCCAGCACGGCTAGCGGGAGGGCCGACGGGGAGCTGTTTTTT	CASTASGRADGELFF
.	.	TRBJ1-1	TRBV5-4	TGTGCCAGCAGCCCCCGATGGGGAGAGGTCACTGAAGCTTTCTTT	CASSPRWGEVTEAFF
once	TRBD2	TRBJ2-3	TRBV24-1	TGTGCCACCAGTGATTTTGCTAGCGGGAAAGCAGATACGCAGTATTTT	CATSDFASGKADTQYF
.	TRBD1	TRBJ1-4	TRBV7-2	TGTGCCAGCAGTACAGGGGGTTATGAAAAACTGTTTTTT	CASSTGGYEKLFF
.	TRBD2	TRBJ2-3	TRBV24-1	TGTGCCACCAGTGATTTGACTAGCGGGAACACAGATACGCAGTATTTT	CATSDLTSGNTDTQYF
.	TRBD1	TRBJ1-2	TRBV25-1	TGTGCCAGCACCGCAGGGGGTCTTTATGGCTACACCTTC	CASTAGGLYGYTF
.	.	TRBJ1-5	TRBV18	TGTGCCAGCTGCTCGGGTAGCAATCAGCCCCAGCATTTT	CASCSGSNQPQHF
.	TRBD2	TRBJ2-5	TRBV4-1	TGCGCCAGCTCAAACCCCCCTAGCGGGAGTAGGGAGACCCAGTACTTC	CASSNPPSGSRETQYF
.	TRBD2	TRBJ2-3	TRBV4-1	TGCGCCAGCAGCCGCGGGAGGGGGGCCACAGATACGCAGTATTTT	CASSRGRGATDTQYF
once	TRBD2	TRBJ2-2	TRBV4-3	TGCGCCAGCAGCCTCGGACTAGCGGGACCCCAGGGAGAGCTGTTTTTT	CASSLGLAGPQGELFF
.	TRBD2	TRBJ2-7	TRBV6-1	TGTGCCAGCAGTGAAGGGGAGGGTTTATCCTACGAGCAGTACTTC	CASSEGEGLSYEQYF
.	TRBD1	TRBJ2-3	TRBV4-3	TGCGCCAGCAGCCCCTCCCCGGGACAGGGATCAGATACGCAGTATTTT	CASSPSPGQGSDTQYF
few	.	TRBJ1-1	TRBV7-2	TGTGCCAGCAGCCCACAGACTGGAAACAGGGTAGGGAACACTGAAGCTTTCTTT	CASSPQTGNRVGNTEAFF
.	.	TRBJ1-2	TRBV5-1	TGCGCCAGCAGCCCCTCGGACTTGTTCTATGGCTACACCTTC	CASSPSDLFYGYTF
.	.	TRBJ1-3	TRBV18	TGTGCCAGCTCACAACAGACAGACTCTGGAAACACCATATATTTT	CASSQQTDSGNTIYF
.	TRBD1	TRBJ1-1	TRBV5-4	TGTGCCAGCAGCATCCCCTCTACAGGGGTCAACACTGAAGCTTTCTTT	CASSIPSTGVNTEAFF
.	TRBD1	TRBJ1-5	TRBV6-2/TRBV6-3	TGTGCCAGCAGTGTCCCGGACAGGGGGATTCAGCCCCAGCATTTT	CASSVPDRGIQPQHF
.	.	TRBJ1-6	TRBV21-1	TGTGCCAATCAAAGGGGACAGGGGATGAGCTCCTATAATTCACCCCTCCACTTT	CANQRGQGMSSYNSPLHF
.	TRBD1	TRBJ2-2	TRBV24-1	TGTGCCACCAGTGATTTGGTTGGGCGCAGGGGGCAGAGCGGGGAGCTGTTTTTT	CATSDLVGRRGQSGELFF
.	TRBD1	TRBJ2-1	TRBV3-1/TRBV3-2	TGTGCCAGCAGCCAAGGCAGACAGGGCGTCCCCGAGCAGTTCTTC	CASSQGRQGVPEQFF
.	.	TRBJ1-3	TRBV6-5	TGTGCCAGCAGTTTCGACAGGGGAAACACCATATATTTT	CASSFDRGNTIYF
.	TRBD1	TRBJ1-2	TRBV15	TGTGCCACCAGCAGGACCGGGACAGCTAACTATGGCTACACCTTC	CATSRTGTANYGYTF
.	TRBD1	TRBJ2-3	TRBV29-1	TGCAGCGTTGAAGGACAGGGGGCTGATACGCAGTATTTT	CSVEGQGADTQYF
.	TRBD2	TRBJ2-1	TRBV11-2	TGTGCCAGCAGCTTAGCCGGCGGGGGGCCGGTGAAGGGTGAGCAGTTCTTC	CASSLAGGGPVKGEQFF
.	.	TRBJ2-3	TRBV5-1	TGCGCCAGCAGCGGGACTTTCACAGATACGCAGTATTTT	CASSGTFTDTQYF
.	.	TRBJ1-5	TRBV18	TGTGCCAGCTCACCCTCGGACAGTAATCAGCCCCAGCATTTT	CASSPSDSNQPQHF
.	TRBD1	TRBJ1-2	TRBV4-3	TGCGCCAGCAGCCAAGATCCCGGGACAGCTAGCATCTATGGCTACACCTTC	CASSQDPGTASIYGYTF
few	TRBD1	TRBJ1-5	TRBV28	TGTGCCAGCACCTCGGGACAGGGCGGCAATCAGCCCCAGCATTTT	CASTSGQGGNQPQHF
once	TRBD1	TRBJ1-1	TRBV5-1	TGCGCCAGCACACTAGGACAGGGAAACATTGAAGCTTTCTTT	CASTLGQGNIEAFF
.	.	TRBJ1-4	TRBV27	TGTGCCAGCAGTTTCGAGGGGAGGGGGAATGAAAAACTGTTTTTT	CASSFEGRGNEKLFF
.	.	TRBJ2-2	TRBV11-3	TGTGCCAGCAGCTTAGAAGAGCCCGGGGAGCTGTTTTTT	CASSLEEPGELFF